This passage covers 19 T cell receptor beta chains from one sample sequenced in a study of beta chain features in type 1 diabetes. Reverse transcription of all isolated RNA meant that expressed TCRB transcripts were sequenced. Only in-frame clones appear in the TCRdb table, and some are missing; sequencing was by immunoSEQ multiplex PCR. The table lists hundreds of thousands of clones, around a sixth of them singletons. The sequenced sample consisted of naive CD4+ T cells from blood. These receptors all stem from a young woman in good health.

This CDR3 reads CASTLAGPAHTYEQYF. The DNA for the CDR3 is TGTGCCAGCACTCTGGCGGGCCCGGCCCATACCTACGAGCAGTACTTC. The J gene is TRBJ2-7, the V gene TRBV7-2; weak D call: TRBD2 (5 bases). The CDR3 runs 16 residues. The V and J ends lost 7 bases and 2 bases respectively, with 21 bases between them. Germline CDR1 and CDR2: SGHTA and FQGNSA.

The chain has TRBV18 and TRBJ2-3, with D uncertain. Germline loops: CDR1 KGHSH, CDR2 LQKENI. The CDR3 consists of 14 residues. V gave up 3 bases and J gave up 0 bases, with 7 bases separating them. CDR3 DNA sequence: TGTGCCAGCTCACCCCACCCTAGCACAGATACGCAGTATTTT. Translating it yields CASSPHPSTDTQYF.

V and J are TRBV4-1 and TRBJ1-3; D gene unclear. The CDR3 loop spans 18 amino acids. Trimming pared 0 bases from V and 0 bases from J, leaving 15 bases between. CDR1 is MGHRA, CDR2 YSYEKL, per germline. The CDR3 nucleotides are TGCGCCAGCAGCCAAGATCTCGTACAACCCAGCTCTGGAAACACCATATATTTT. Protein product: CASSQDLVQPSSGNTIYF.

The chain carries TRBV6-5 and TRBJ1-2; D not certain. The V and J ends lost 2 bases and 4 bases respectively, with 17 bases between them. The germline gives CDR1 MNHEY, CDR2 SVGAGI. The CDR3 length is 16 residues. CDR3 sequence: CASSYLPDAGGYGYTF. CDR3 DNA sequence: TGTGCCAGCAGTTACCTCCCTGACGCGGGCGGCTATGGCTACACCTTC.

The rearrangement links TRBV2 to TRBJ1-5; D not certain. The CDR3 consists of 15 residues. Germline V CDR1 and CDR2: SNHLY, FYNNEI. Trimming shortened V by 6 bases and J by 0 bases, and 12 bases separated the two germline ends. Written as DNA, the CDR3 is TGTGCCAGCAGACCATGGGGTGGTAGCAATCAGCCCCAGCATTTT. Its translation: CASRPWGGSNQPQHF.

The chain uses TRBV5-6 and TRBJ2-4, with D uncertain. CDR1 and CDR2 (germline): SGHDT, YYEEEE. Trimming removed 1 base at V and 2 bases at J, with 13 bases between. The CDR3 consists of 16 residues. The chain's CDR3 is CASSLMGILTKNIQYF. CDR3 coding DNA: TGTGCCAGCAGCTTGATGGGAATTCTAACCAAAAACATTCAGTACTTC.

Details on this clone: The sample holds other DNA sequences that translate to the same CDR3. The rearrangement uses TRBV15 and TRBJ2-1; D remains unclear. This CDR3 has 12 residues. V lost 1 base, J lost 4 bases, and 2 bases lay in between. Per the germline V gene, CDR1 is LNHNV and CDR2 is YYDKDF (reference sequence). This CDR3 reads CATSRVYNEQFF. The CDR3 DNA reads TGTGCCACCAGCAGAGTTTACAATGAGCAGTTCTTC.

In this sample, this clone turned up a few times. The chain carries TRBV29-1 and TRBJ2-2, with 8 bases aligning to TRBD2. V was pared by 7 bases and J by 4 bases, with 17 bases of the junction left unmatched. Per germline, CDR1 SQVTM and CDR2 ANQGSEA. CDR3 size: 17 residues. CDR3 protein: CSAGGAPTGGGTGELFF. CDR3 sequence (DNA): TGCAGCGCCGGTGGGGCTCCAACGGGAGGGGGCACCGGGGAGCTGTTTTTT.

This chain connects TRBV18 to TRBJ2-7; 8 positions match TRBD2. The CDR3 has 16 amino acids. The V and J ends lost 2 bases and 3 bases, in that order; junction bases with no gene match: 9. Per the germline V gene, CDR1 is KGHSH and CDR2 is LQKENI. CDR3 in DNA: TGTGCCAGCTCACCAAGAGTCGGGACTAGTATCTACGAGCAGTACTTC. Residues: CASSPRVGTSIYEQYF.

In this sample, this clone turned up a few times. The chain joins TRBV9 to TRBJ2-3, with TRBD2 as a possible D gene (5 bases). The V gene lost 4 bases and the J gene lost 6 bases, with 15 bases spanning the gap. There are 14 residues in the CDR3. Germline lookup yields CDR1 SGDLS and CDR2 YYNGEE. Written as DNA, the CDR3 is TGTGCCAGCAGCACCCGCTCACTAGGTGATACGCAGTATTTT. It codes for CASSTRSLGDTQYF.

The V gene is TRBV27, the J gene TRBJ2-7; weak D call: TRBD1 (6 bases). CDR1 and CDR2 from the germline V gene are MNHEY and SMNVEV (reference sequence). The CDR3 has 16 residues. Trimming took off 5 bases at V and 4 bases at J, with 21 bases between the two ends. CDR3 DNA sequence: TGTGCCAGCAGTCCATCGGCCCAGGGGTTGCTATACGAGCAGTACTTC. It yields the protein CASSPSAQGLLYEQYF.

The rearrangement links TRBV6-4 to TRBJ2-7, with 7 bases matching TRBD2. The CDR3 totals 16 residues. Germline V gives CDR1 MRHNA, CDR2 SNTAGT. V gave up 2 bases and J gave up 1 base; unmatched junction bases: 8. This CDR3 is CASSDTRLARSYEQYF. As DNA, the CDR3 is TGTGCCAGCAGTGACACCCGACTAGCTCGGTCCTACGAGCAGTACTTC.

Many counts were recorded for this clone. The chain links TRBV16 to TRBJ2-1; D ambiguous. This CDR3 contains 15 residues. V was cut by 4 bases and J by 4 bases, with 14 bases left in between. The germline gives CDR1 KGHSY, CDR2 FQNENV. The CDR3 nucleotides read TGTGCCAGCAGCCCTCCAGTAGGCTGGTACAATGAGCAGTTCTTC. The encoded protein is CASSPPVGWYNEQFF.

This clone was counted a few times. The J gene is TRBJ2-7, the V gene TRBV5-6; D is possibly TRBD1 (6 bases). Trimming cost V 4 bases and J 2 bases, with 16 bases left between them. The germline V gene encodes CDR1 SGHDT and CDR2 YYEEEE. The CDR3 sequence is 15 residues long. The CDR3 coding sequence is TGTGCCAGCAGCCCTGGACAGACAAATCCCTACGAGCAGTACTTC. Encoded protein: CASSPGQTNPYEQYF. Full variable domain (outside the CDR3, taken from reference TRBV5-6 and TRBJ2-7): DAGVTQSPTHLIKTRGQQVTLRCSPKSGHDTVSWYQQALGQGPQFIFQYYEEEERQRGNFPDRFSGHQFPNYSSELNVNALLLGDSALYLCASSPGQTNPYEQYFGPGTRLTVT.

This clone was detected only a few times. This chain uses TRBV5-1 with TRBJ2-1; 15 bases align to TRBD2. V shed 0 bases and J 1 base; nucleotides not matched to a gene: 11. The CDR3 consists of 21 residues. The germline V gene encodes CDR1 SGHRS and CDR2 YFSETQ. The CDR3 region has the DNA TGCGCCAGCAGCTTGGTAGGACTAGCGGGAGGGCCAATGTTGTCCTACAATGAGCAGTTCTTC. This gives the protein CASSLVGLAGGPMLSYNEQFF.

This clone was found a few times. The chain couples TRBV2 to TRBJ2-3; D perhaps matches TRBD2 (6 bases). CDR1 and CDR2 (germline): SNHLY, FYNNEI. Trimming removed 3 bases from V and 2 bases from J, with 15 bases in between. The CDR3 is made up of 16 amino acids. In DNA, the CDR3 is TGTGCCAGCAGTGAGGGGCTAGCGTTTTACACAGATACGCAGTATTTT. Its protein is CASSEGLAFYTDTQYF.

V and J are TRBV11-2 and TRBJ2-5; D may be TRBD2 (6 bases). The germline V and J ends were trimmed by 5 bases and 0 bases, with 13 bases remaining between them. The germline V gene encodes CDR1 SGHAT and CDR2 FQNNGV. The CDR3 is 15 amino acids. The CDR3 bases are TGTGCCAGCAGCCTGGGGCGGGGATACCAAGAGACCCAGTACTTC. It is translated as CASSLGRGYQETQYF.

This chain uses TRBV7-8 with TRBJ1-5; D gene unclear. Germline loops: CDR1 SGHVS, CDR2 FQNEAQ. Trimming pared 3 bases from V and 7 bases from J, leaving 13 bases between. The CDR3 consists of 14 residues. The CDR3 region has the DNA TGTGCCAGCAGCTTGGCCGAGCGGCTCCAGCCCCAGCATTTT. Translating gives CASSLAERLQPQHF.

This clone was counted between two and nine times. This chain joins TRBV7-9 and TRBJ1-5; a weak D match, TRBD1 (5 bases). Deletions cut 3 bases from V and 5 bases from J, with 8 bases between. Germline V CDR1 and CDR2: SEHNR, FQNEAQ (reference sequence). The CDR3 contains 13 residues. The CDR3 is CASSFDSHQPQHF. The DNA for the CDR3 is TGTGCCAGCAGCTTCGACAGTCATCAGCCCCAGCATTTT.